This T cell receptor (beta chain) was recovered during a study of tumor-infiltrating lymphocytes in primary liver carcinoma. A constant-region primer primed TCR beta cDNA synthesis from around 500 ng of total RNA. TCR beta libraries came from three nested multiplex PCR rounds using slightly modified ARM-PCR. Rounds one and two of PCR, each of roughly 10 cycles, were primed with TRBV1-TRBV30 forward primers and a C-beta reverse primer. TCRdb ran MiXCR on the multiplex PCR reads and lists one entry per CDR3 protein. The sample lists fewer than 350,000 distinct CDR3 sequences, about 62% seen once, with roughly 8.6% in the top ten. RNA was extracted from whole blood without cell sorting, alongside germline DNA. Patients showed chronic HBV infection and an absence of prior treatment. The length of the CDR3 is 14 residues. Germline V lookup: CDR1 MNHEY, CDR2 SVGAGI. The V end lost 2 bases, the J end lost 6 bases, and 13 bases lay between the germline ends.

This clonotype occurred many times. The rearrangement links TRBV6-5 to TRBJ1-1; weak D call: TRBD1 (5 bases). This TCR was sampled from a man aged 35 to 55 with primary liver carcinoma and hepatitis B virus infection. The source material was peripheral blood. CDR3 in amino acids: CASSYLAGRAEAFF. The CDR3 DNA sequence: TGTGCCAGCAGTTACCTCGCAGGGAGGGCTGAAGCTTTCTTT.